Presented here are 15 T cell receptor beta chains from one specimen sequenced in a study of radiotherapy plus CTLA-4 blockade in lung cancer. This table comes from immunoSEQ multiplex PCR, and its TCRdb copy is limited to in-frame clones, with some not included. The table records around 59,000 clones, around 74% of them present only once. The specimen was peripheral blood, collected from a patient treated with radiotherapy plus ipilimumab. The receptor source for this set is a human donor with non-small cell lung cancer whose response to radiotherapy plus ipilimumab could not be evaluated.

The chain uses TRBV28 and TRBJ1-4; D unclear. Germline CDR1 and CDR2: MDHEN and SYDVKM. Trimming removed 3 bases at V and 7 bases at J, with 9 bases between. The CDR3 contains 13 residues. CDR3 in DNA: TGTGCCAGCAGTTTCGGTGGTCGTGAAAAACTGTTTTTT. It yields the protein CASSFGGREKLFF.

By sample share, this clone is medium-sized (0.01 to 0.1%). CDR3 DNA: TGTGCCTGGAGTGCGAACAGGGCCAACTATGGCTACACCTTC. Its protein is CAWSANRANYGYTF. This chain connects TRBV30 to TRBJ1-2, with D possibly matching TRBD1 (6 bases). The CDR3 runs 14 residues. Trimming took 1 base from V and 2 from J, leaving 11 bases between them. CDR1 GTSNPN and CDR2 SVGIG come from the germline V gene (reference sequence).

This chain uses TRBV19 with TRBJ2-1; TRBD2 agrees at 8 bases. From germline, CDR1 is LNHDA and CDR2 SQIVND (reference sequence). This CDR3 is built from 15 residues. The V segment lost 5 bases and the J segment 2 bases; nucleotides outside the gene matches: 5. The CDR3 sequence: CASSSQRETYNEQFF. For the CDR3, the DNA is TGTGCCAGTAGTTCCCAGCGGGAGACCTACAATGAGCAGTTCTTC.

The chain combines TRBV6-5 with TRBJ1-5; 8 bases map to TRBD1. In germline, CDR1 is MNHEY, CDR2 SVGAGI. The CDR3 extends over 15 amino acids. V was clipped by 7 bases and J by 7 bases; unmatched bases: 12. The CDR3 DNA follows: TGTGCCAGCACCCCAGAGGACAGGGACGGCCAGCCCCAGCATTTT. Amino acid sequence: CASTPEDRDGQPQHF.

The V call is TRBV4-2, the J call TRBJ2-7, with D possibly being TRBD1 (5 bases). Trimming stripped 2 bases from V and 4 bases from J, with 15 bases between. Germline lookup yields CDR1 LGHNA and CDR2 YNFKEQ. This CDR3 has 15 amino acids. CDR3 DNA: TGTGCCAGCAGCCAACAGGGCCCGGGCCAGTACGAGCAGTACTTC. Its protein product is CASSQQGPGQYEQYF.

This sequence joins TRBV15 and TRBJ2-7; a weak D match, TRBD2 (6 bases). V lost 5 bases and J 6 bases, leaving 17 bases between the germline ends. The germline CDR1 and CDR2 sequences are LNHNV and YYDKDF (reference sequence). The CDR3 has 14 amino acids. The CDR3 reads CATSQSVTSGEQYF. The CDR3 region has the DNA TGTGCCACCAGCCAATCGGTGACTAGTGGCGAGCAGTACTTC. The full variable domain, rest sourced from reference TRBV15 and TRBJ2-7, is DAMVIQNPRYQVTQFGKPVTLSCSQTLNHNVMYWYQQKSSQAPKLLFHYYDKDFNNEADTPDNFQSRRPNTSFCFLDIRSPGLGDTAMYLCATSQSVTSGEQYFGPGTRLTVT.

The chain couples TRBV7-3 to TRBJ2-2; D unclear. Germline V gives CDR1 SGHTA, CDR2 FQGTGA. The ends were cut back, 2 bases at V and 7 bases at J, with 8 bases in the middle. This CDR3 has 13 amino acids. The CDR3 reads CASSLVGGGELFF. CDR3 in DNA: TGTGCCAGCAGCTTAGTCGGCGGCGGGGAGCTGTTTTTT.

This clone occurred once. CDR3 residues: CASSNTGQFYEQYF. In DNA, the CDR3 is TGTGCCAGCAGCAACACCGGACAGTTTTACGAGCAGTACTTC. V usage is TRBV6-1 and J usage is TRBJ2-7, with a weak D call TRBD1 (6 bases). V shed 6 bases and J shed 4 bases, with 16 bases lying between them. The CDR3 length is 14 residues. CDR1 is MNHNS and CDR2 is SASEGT in the germline V gene.

Only a few counts were recorded for this clone. CDR3: CASSFSREQYF. The CDR3 DNA is TGTGCCAGCAGCTTCTCCCGGGAGCAGTACTTC. The V and J genes are TRBV7-8 and TRBJ2-7; D unclear. The CDR3 is 11 residues long. The V and J ends lost 3 bases and 7 bases respectively, with 7 bases between them. In germline, CDR1 is SGHVS, CDR2 FQNEAQ.

This clone was observed a handful of times. V gene TRBV11-3 combines with J gene TRBJ2-7; TRBD1 matches 7 bases. CDR3 length equals 15 residues. V shed 3 bases, J shed 2 bases, and the junction held 7 bases outside the gene matches. Per the germline V gene, CDR1 is SGHNT and CDR2 is YENEEA. The CDR3 bases are TGTGCCAGCAGCTTCTTTTGGACAGGACCCTACGAGCAGTACTTC. Translating it yields CASSFFWTGPYEQYF.

The chain carries TRBV6-5 and TRBJ2-7, with 7 bases matching TRBD1. This CDR3 contains 15 residues. Germline V gene sequence: CDR1 MNHEY, CDR2 SVGAGI. V trimming: 4 bases; J trimming: 2 bases; junction bases outside the gene matches: 8. Here the CDR3 DNA reads TGTGCCAGCAGTTCTGACAGGGTTTTAGCCTACGAGCAGTACTTC. It translates to CASSSDRVLAYEQYF.

This clone came up once. The chain recombines TRBV5-1 with TRBJ2-5, with no clear D. Germline CDR1 SGHRS, CDR2 YFSETQ. The CDR3 extends over 14 amino acids. V was cut by 1 base and J by 4 bases, with 11 bases left in between. The CDR3 here is CASSLMSVRETQYF. CDR3 DNA: TGCGCCAGCAGCTTGATGAGCGTACGAGAGACCCAGTACTTC.

V is TRBV30 and J is TRBJ2-5; 15 bases are shared with TRBD2. Germline V gene sequence: CDR1 GTSNPN, CDR2 SVGIG (reference sequence). Trimming took 8 bases from V and 5 from J; bases not matched to a gene: 9. CDR3 length: 15 residues. The CDR3 sequence is CALRTSGGAVETQYF. In DNA form, the CDR3 reads TGTGCCCTCCGGACTAGCGGGGGGGCCGTGGAGACCCAGTACTTC.

This clone was counted a few times. The chain employs TRBV7-2 and TRBJ1-6, with TRBD1 matching over 10 bases. This CDR3 region has 15 residues. CDR1 is SGHTA, CDR2 FQGNSA, per germline. J lost 8 bases, V lost 5 bases, and 6 bases had no gene match. The CDR3 spells CASSPLGTGDSPLHF. CDR3 sequence (DNA): TGTGCCAGCAGCCCCCTCGGGACAGGGGATTCACCCCTCCACTTT.

This clone was detected only once. CDR3 bases: TGTGCCAGCAGCCCCCTTTCCGACAGTAACTATGGCTACACCTTC. It yields the protein CASSPLSDSNYGYTF. This chain uses TRBV9 with TRBJ1-2; tentative D call: TRBD1 (5 bases). Looked up from germline, CDR1 is SGDLS and CDR2 is YYNGEE. With 4 bases removed from V and 1 base from J, the gap between germline ends came to 14 bases. The CDR3 extends over 15 amino acids.